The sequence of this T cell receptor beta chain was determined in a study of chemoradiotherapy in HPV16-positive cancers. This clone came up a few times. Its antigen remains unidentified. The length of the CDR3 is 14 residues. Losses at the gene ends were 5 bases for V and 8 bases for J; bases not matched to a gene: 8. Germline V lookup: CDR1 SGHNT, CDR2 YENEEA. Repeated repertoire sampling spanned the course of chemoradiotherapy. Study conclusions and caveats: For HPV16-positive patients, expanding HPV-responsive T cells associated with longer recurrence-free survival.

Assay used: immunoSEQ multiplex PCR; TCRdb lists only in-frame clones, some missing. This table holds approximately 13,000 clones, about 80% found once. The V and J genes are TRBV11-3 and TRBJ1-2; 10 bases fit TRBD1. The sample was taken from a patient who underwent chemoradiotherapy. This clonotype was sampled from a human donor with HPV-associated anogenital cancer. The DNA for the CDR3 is TGTGCCAGCAGCGACCGGGACAGGGGAATAGGCTACACCTTC. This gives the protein CASSDRDRGIGYTF.